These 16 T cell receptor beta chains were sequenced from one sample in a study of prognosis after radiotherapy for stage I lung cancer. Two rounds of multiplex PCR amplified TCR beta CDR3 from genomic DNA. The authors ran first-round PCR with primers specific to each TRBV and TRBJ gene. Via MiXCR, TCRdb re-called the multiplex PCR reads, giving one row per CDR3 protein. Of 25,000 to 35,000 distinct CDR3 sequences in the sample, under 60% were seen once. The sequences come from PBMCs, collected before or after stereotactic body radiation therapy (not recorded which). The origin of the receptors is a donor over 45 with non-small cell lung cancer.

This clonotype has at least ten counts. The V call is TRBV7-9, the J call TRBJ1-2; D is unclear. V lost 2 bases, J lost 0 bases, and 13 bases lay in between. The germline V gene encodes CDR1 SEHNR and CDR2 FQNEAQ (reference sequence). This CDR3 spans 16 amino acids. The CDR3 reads CASSLMGSPANYGYTF. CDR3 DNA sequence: TGTGCCAGCAGCTTAATGGGCTCCCCAGCTAACTATGGCTACACCTTC.

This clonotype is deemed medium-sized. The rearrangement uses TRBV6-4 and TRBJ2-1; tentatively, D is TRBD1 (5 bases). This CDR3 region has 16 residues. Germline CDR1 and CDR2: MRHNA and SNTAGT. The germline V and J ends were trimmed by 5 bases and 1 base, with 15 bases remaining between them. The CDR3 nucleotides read TGTGCCAGCAGTCAGACAGCGTTAGCATCCTACAATGAGCAGTTCTTC. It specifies CASSQTALASYNEQFF.

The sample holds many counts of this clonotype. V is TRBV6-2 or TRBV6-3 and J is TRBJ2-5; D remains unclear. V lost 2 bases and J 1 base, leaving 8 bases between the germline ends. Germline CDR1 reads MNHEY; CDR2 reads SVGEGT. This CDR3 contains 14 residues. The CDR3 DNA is TGTGCCAGCAGTTACAGGGCGGTCCAAGAGACCCAGTACTTC. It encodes CASSYRAVQETQYF.

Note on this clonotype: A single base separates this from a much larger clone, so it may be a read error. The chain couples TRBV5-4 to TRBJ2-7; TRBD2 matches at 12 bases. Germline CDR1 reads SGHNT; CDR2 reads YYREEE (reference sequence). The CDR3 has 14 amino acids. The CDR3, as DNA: TGTGTCAGCAGCCTAGCGGGGGGGTACTACGAGCAGTACTTC. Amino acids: CVSSLAGGYYEQYF.

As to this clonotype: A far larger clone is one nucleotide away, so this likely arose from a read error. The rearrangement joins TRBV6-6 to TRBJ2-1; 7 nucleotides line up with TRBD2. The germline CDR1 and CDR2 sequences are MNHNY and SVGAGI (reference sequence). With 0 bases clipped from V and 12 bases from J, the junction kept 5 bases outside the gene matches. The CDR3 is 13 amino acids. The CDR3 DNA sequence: TGTGCCAGCAGTTACTCGACTAGCACGGGGCAGTTCTTC. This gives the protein CASSYSTSTGQFF.

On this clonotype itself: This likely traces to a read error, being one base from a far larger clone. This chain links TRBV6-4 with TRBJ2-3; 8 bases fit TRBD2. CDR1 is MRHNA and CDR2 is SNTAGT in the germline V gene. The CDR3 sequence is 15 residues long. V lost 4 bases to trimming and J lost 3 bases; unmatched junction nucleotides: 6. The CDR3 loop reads CASSVLSGVTDTQYF. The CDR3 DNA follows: TGTGCCAGCAGTGTACTTAGCGGGGTGACAGATACGCAGTATTTT.

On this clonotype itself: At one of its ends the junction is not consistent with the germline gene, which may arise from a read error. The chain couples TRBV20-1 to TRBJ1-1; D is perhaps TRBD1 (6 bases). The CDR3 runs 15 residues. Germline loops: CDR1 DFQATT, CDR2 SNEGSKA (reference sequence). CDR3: CSAREMGHEVTEAFF. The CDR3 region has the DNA TGCAGTGCTCGAGAGATGGGACATGAGGTAACTGAAGCTTTCTTT.

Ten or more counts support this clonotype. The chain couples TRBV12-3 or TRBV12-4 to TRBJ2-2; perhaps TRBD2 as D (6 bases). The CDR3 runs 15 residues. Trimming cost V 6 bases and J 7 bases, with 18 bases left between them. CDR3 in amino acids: CASSRKGGVHGELFF. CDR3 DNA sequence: TGTGCCAGCAGCCGAAAGGGCGGGGTGCACGGGGAGCTGTTTTTT.

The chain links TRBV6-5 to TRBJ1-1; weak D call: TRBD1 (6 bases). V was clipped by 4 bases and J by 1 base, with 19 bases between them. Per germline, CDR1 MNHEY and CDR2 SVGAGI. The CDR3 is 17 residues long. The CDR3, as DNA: TGTGCCAGCAGTTCGTCAGGGGTTCGGGGGGGGAACACTGAAGCTTTCTTT. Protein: CASSSSGVRGGNTEAFF.

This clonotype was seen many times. CDR3 coding DNA: TGTGCCAGCTCACCCAAACCGACAGGTAACTATGGCTACACCTTC. The encoded protein is CASSPKPTGNYGYTF. This chain connects TRBV18 to TRBJ1-2; D is perhaps TRBD1 (6 bases). This CDR3 comprises 15 residues. V was pared by 3 bases and J by 1 base, with 12 bases between. Per germline, CDR1 KGHSH and CDR2 LQKENI.

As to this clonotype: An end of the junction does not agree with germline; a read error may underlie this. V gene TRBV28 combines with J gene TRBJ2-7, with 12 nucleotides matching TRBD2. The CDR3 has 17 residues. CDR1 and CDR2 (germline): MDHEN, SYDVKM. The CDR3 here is CASILPASGRAGYDQYF. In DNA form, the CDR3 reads TGTGCCAGCATTTTACCGGCTAGCGGGAGGGCCGGGTACGATCAGTACTTC. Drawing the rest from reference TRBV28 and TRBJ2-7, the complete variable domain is DVKVTQSSRYLVKRTGEKVFLECVQDMDHENMFWYRQDPGLGLRLIYFSYDVKMKEKGDIPEGYSVSREKKERFSLILESASTNQTSMYLCASILPASGRAGYDQYFGPGTRLTVT.

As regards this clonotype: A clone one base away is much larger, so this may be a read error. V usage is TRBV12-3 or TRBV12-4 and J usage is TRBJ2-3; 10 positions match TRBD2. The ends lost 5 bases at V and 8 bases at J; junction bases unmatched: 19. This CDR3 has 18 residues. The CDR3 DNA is TGTGCCAGCAGTCCACAGGGGTCTCTAGCGGGGGCAGGAGGTACGCAGTATTTT. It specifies CASSPQGSLAGAGGTQYF.

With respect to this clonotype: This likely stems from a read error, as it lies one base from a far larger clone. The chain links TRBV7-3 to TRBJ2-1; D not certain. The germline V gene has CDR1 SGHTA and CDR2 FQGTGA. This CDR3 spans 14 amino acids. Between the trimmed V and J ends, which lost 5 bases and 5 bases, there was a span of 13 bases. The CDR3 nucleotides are TGTGCCAGCAGCGGCCTGTGTTACAACAATGAGCAGTTCTTC. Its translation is CASSGLCYNNEQFF. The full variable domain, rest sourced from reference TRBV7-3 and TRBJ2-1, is GAGVSQTPSNKVTEKGKYVELRCDPISGHTALYWYRQSLGQGPEFLIYFQGTGAADDSGLPNDRFFAVRPEGSVSTLKIQRTERGDSAVYLCASSGLCYNNEQFFGPGTRLTVL.

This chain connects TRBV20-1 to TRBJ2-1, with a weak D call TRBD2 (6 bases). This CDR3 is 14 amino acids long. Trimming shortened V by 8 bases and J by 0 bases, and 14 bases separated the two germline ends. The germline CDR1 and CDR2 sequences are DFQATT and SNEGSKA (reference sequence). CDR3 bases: TGCAGTTACCCTTCTAGCGACTCCTACAATGAGCAGTTCTTC. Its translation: CSYPSSDSYNEQFF.

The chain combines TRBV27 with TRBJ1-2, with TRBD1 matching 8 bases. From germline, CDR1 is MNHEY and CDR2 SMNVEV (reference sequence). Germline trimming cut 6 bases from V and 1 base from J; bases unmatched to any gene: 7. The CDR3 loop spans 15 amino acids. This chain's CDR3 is CASRPGQANNYGYTF. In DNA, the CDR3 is TGTGCCAGCAGGCCGGGACAGGCGAATAACTATGGCTACACCTTC.

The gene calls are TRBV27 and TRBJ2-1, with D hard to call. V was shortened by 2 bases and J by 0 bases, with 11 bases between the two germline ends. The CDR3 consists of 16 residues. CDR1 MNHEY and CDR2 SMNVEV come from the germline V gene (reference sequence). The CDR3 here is CASSLNRPSSYNEQFF. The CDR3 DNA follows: TGTGCCAGCAGTTTAAATCGCCCTTCCTCCTACAATGAGCAGTTCTTC.